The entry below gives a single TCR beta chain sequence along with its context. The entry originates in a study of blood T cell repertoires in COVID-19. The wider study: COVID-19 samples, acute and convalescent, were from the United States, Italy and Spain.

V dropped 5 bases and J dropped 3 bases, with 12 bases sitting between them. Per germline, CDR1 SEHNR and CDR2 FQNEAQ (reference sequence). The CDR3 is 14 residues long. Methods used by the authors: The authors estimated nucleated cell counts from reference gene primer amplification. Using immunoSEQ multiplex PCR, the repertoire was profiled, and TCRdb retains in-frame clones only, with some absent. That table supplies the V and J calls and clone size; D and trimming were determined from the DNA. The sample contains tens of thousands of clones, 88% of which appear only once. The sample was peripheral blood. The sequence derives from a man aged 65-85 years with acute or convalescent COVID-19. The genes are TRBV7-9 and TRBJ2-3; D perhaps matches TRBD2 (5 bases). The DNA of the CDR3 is TGTGCCAGCAGCGGCGGACTGCCGACAGATACGCAGTATTTT. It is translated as CASSGGLPTDTQYF.